A selection of T cell receptor beta chains follows, all from one sample in a study of blood T cell repertoires in COVID-19. Data came from immunoSEQ multiplex PCR; TCRdb stores just in-frame clones and leaves some out. The table records around 78,000 clones, over 75% of them present only once. Sequencing was performed on peripheral blood. These receptors originate from a human donor in a cohort sampled during active COVID-19. Both conserved end residues are trimmed from each CDR3.

j_gene: TRBJ1-6; v_gene: TRBV4-3; CDR3aa: ASSQGTGQTYNSPLH
j_gene: TRBJ1-1; v_gene: TRBV3-1/TRBV3-2; CDR3aa: ASSFRTGGTEAF
j_gene: TRBJ1-5; v_gene: TRBV27; CDR3aa: ASSRGTGPGNQPQH
j_gene: TRBJ1-3; v_gene: TRBV5-4; CDR3aa: ASSFRDRGSGNTIY
j_gene: TRBJ2-7; v_gene: TRBV18; CDR3aa: ASSEHEYEQY
j_gene: TRBJ1-3; v_gene: TRBV18; CDR3aa: ASSAGTTNSGNTIY
j_gene: TRBJ2-5; v_gene: TRBV27; CDR3aa: ASSLYAGSQETQY
j_gene: TRBJ1-5; v_gene: TRBV19; CDR3aa: ASSMTGGGGQPQH
j_gene: TRBJ1-5; v_gene: TRBV19; CDR3aa: ASSIAPRESNQPQH
j_gene: TRBJ1-6; v_gene: TRBV5-1; CDR3aa: ASSLDLGERNSPLH
j_gene: TRBJ2-7; v_gene: TRBV7-9; CDR3aa: ASSRGTGATYEQY
j_gene: TRBJ2-7; v_gene: TRBV2; CDR3aa: ASKIDRNLYEQY
j_gene: TRBJ1-2; v_gene: TRBV24-1; CDR3aa: ATTRGPWGYT
j_gene: TRBJ2-7; v_gene: TRBV9; CDR3aa: ASSPGTGALYEQY
j_gene: TRBJ1-5; v_gene: TRBV6-5; CDR3aa: ASSYRGNQPQH
j_gene: TRBJ2-7; v_gene: TRBV7-2; CDR3aa: ASSSLTDYEQY
j_gene: TRBJ2-1; v_gene: TRBV9; CDR3aa: ASSVGSYNEQF
j_gene: TRBJ2-7; v_gene: TRBV24-1; CDR3aa: ATSDKGQEQY
j_gene: TRBJ2-7; v_gene: TRBV5-1; CDR3aa: ASSLAQGGYEQY
j_gene: TRBJ1-4; v_gene: TRBV7-6; CDR3aa: ASSPGTAAATNEKLF
j_gene: TRBJ2-1; v_gene: TRBV24-1; CDR3aa: ATARPGGSEQF
j_gene: TRBJ1-2; v_gene: TRBV7-8; CDR3aa: ASSLRTVGEGLHGYT
j_gene: TRBJ1-4; v_gene: TRBV10-3; CDR3aa: AISLRLGQNEKLF
j_gene: TRBJ1-2; v_gene: TRBV5-8; CDR3aa: ASAYDRDYGYT
j_gene: TRBJ2-7; v_gene: TRBV5-1; CDR3aa: ASTIIPGTPTPYEQY
j_gene: TRBJ1-2; v_gene: TRBV3-1/TRBV3-2; CDR3aa: ASSGSGRGRKGYT
j_gene: TRBJ1-1; v_gene: TRBV3-1/TRBV3-2; CDR3aa: ASSQAPGEAF
j_gene: TRBJ2-7; v_gene: TRBV4-1; CDR3aa: ASSHEWPHEQY
j_gene: TRBJ2-3; v_gene: TRBV10-3; CDR3aa: AISGGTGRYAQY
j_gene: TRBJ2-5; v_gene: TRBV2; CDR3aa: ASTAPGQGLAGVLGTQY
j_gene: TRBJ2-2; v_gene: TRBV3-1/TRBV3-2; CDR3aa: ASRQQGIGELF
j_gene: TRBJ1-5; v_gene: TRBV2; CDR3aa: ASSEEGPLFNQPQH
j_gene: TRBJ1-4; v_gene: TRBV10-3; CDR3aa: AISDPEGSNEKLF
j_gene: TRBJ2-2; v_gene: TRBV6-1; CDR3aa: ASSGRGTGPTGELF
j_gene: TRBJ1-3; v_gene: TRBV12-3/TRBV12-4; CDR3aa: ASSWTGGNTIY
j_gene: TRBJ1-5; v_gene: TRBV28; CDR3aa: ASSLMGADLNQPQH
j_gene: TRBJ1-3; v_gene: TRBV11-2; CDR3aa: ASSPTGNTIY
j_gene: TRBJ2-1; v_gene: TRBV28; CDR3aa: ASRGTGFNEQF
j_gene: TRBJ2-3; v_gene: TRBV6-2/TRBV6-3; CDR3aa: ASSYSRLAGAPDTQY
j_gene: TRBJ1-2; v_gene: TRBV5-1; CDR3aa: ASSLDDRNYGYT
j_gene: TRBJ2-7; v_gene: TRBV5-1; CDR3aa: ASSLGTGRREQY